This TCR beta chain was sequenced for a study of blood T cell repertoires in COVID-19. Germline-derived CDR1 and CDR2 are MNHEY and SMNVEV (reference sequence). V gave up 5 bases and J gave up 0 bases, with 14 bases separating them. This CDR3 region has 15 residues. Generated by immunoSEQ multiplex PCR, the TCRdb table keeps only in-frame clones and is missing some. Altogether under 65,000 clones are present, approximately 86% being singletons, with the ten largest covering roughly 1.3%. Source material: peripheral blood. The chain couples TRBV27 to TRBJ2-7, with D perhaps matching TRBD1 (6 bases). This TCR was recovered from a man in his sixties with acute or convalescent COVID-19. The CDR3 here is CASSPRGMSSYEQYF. The CDR3 DNA follows: TGTGCCAGCAGTCCTAGGGGGATGAGCTCCTACGAGCAGTACTTC.